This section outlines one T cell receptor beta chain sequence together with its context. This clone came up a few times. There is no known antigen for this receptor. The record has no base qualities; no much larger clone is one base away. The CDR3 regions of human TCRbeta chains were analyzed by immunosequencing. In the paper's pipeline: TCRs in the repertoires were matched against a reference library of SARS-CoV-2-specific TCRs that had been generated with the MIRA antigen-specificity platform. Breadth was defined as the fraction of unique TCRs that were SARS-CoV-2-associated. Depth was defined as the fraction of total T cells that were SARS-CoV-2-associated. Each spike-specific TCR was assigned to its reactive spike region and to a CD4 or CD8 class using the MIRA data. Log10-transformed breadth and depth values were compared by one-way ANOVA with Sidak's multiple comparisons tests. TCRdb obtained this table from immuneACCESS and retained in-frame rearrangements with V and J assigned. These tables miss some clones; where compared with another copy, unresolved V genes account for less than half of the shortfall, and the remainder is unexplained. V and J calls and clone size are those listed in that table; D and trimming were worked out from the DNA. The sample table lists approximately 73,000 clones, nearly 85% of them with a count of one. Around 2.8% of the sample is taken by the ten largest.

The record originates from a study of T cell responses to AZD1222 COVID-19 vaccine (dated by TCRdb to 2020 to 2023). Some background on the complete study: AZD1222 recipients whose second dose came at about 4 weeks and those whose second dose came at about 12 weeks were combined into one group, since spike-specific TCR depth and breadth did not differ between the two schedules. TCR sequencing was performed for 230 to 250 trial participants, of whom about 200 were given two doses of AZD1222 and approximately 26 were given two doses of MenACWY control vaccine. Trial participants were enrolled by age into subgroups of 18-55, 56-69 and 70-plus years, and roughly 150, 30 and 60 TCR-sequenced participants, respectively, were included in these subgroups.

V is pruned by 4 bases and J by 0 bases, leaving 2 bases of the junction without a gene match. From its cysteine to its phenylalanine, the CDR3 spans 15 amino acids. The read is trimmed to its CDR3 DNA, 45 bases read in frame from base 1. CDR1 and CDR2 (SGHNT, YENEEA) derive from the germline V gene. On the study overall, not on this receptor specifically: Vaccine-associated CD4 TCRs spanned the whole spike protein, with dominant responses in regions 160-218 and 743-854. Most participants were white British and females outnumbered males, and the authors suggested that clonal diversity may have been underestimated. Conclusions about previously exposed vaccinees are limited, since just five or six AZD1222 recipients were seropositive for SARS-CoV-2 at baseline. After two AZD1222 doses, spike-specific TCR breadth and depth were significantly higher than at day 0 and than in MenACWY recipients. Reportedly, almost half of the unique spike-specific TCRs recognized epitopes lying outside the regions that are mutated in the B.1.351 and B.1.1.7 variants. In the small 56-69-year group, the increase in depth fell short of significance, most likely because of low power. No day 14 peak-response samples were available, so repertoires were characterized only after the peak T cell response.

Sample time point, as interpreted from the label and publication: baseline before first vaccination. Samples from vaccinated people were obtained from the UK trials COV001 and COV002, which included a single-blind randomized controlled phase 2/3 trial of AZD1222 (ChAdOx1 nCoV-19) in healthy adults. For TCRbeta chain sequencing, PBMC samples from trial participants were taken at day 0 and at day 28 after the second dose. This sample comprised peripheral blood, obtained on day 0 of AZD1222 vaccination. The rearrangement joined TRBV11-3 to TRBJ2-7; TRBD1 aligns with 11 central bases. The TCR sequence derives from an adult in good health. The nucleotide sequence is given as TGTGCCAGCAGCTCCGGGACAGGGGGCTCCTACGAGCAGTACTTC. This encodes CASSSGTGGSYEQYF. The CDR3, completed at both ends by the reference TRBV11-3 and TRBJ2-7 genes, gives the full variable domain EAGVVQSPRYKIIEKKQPVAFWCNPISGHNTLYWYLQNLGQGPELLIRYENEEAVDDSQLPKDRFSAERLKGVDSTLKIQPAELGDSAVYLCASSSGTGGSYEQYFGPGTRLTVT.